This T cell receptor beta chain appears in the sequencing data of a study of post-analysis software for immune sequencing data. Study at large: In terms of disease course, relapsing-remitting, secondary progressive and progressive-relapsing multiple sclerosis were included. Study-wide findings and caveats: Significantly decreased normalized Chao1 diversity was recorded for multiple sclerosis patients relative to controls. Four to six TRBV segments were more frequent in patients than controls; TRBV5-6, TRBV5-1 and TRBV20-1 belonged to this group. The authors found that F measure strongly co-clustered same-batch samples.

Libraries were made from TCR beta cDNA, and they carried unique molecular identifiers. The yield from about 1 to 10 million T cells was around 500,000 cDNA molecules in total. Each CDR3 protein is one row after TCRdb ran MiXCR on the PCR reads. Among around 440,000 distinct CDR3 sequences, approximately 45% were seen once, and the ten largest hold 9% to 13%. Many counts were recorded for this clonotype. Its specificity is unknown. V lost 2 bases, J lost 4 bases, and 15 bases lay in between. Germline V CDR1 and CDR2: SGHAT, FQNNGV. The CDR3 spans 16 residues. The sample consisted of blood. The source is a girl aged 5 to 17 with multiple sclerosis. This chain uses TRBV11-2 with TRBJ2-1; D is unclear. This CDR3 reads CASSLRSDASYNEQFF. CDR3 DNA sequence: TGTGCCAGCAGCTTACGGTCAGACGCATCTTACAATGAGCAGTTCTTC. The full variable domain, rest sourced from reference TRBV11-2 and TRBJ2-1, is EAGVAQSPRYKIIEKRQSVAFWCNPISGHATLYWYQQILGQGPKLLIQFQNNGVVDDSQLPKDRFSAERLKGVDSTLKIQPAKLEDSAVYLCASSLRSDASYNEQFFGPGTRLTVL.